This T cell receptor (beta chain) comes out of a study of brain T cells in children with intractable seizures. Whole-study results and caveats: Only CDR3 sequence similarity suggested viral specificity, without known HCMV serostatus.

With regard to this clone: The antigen remains unidentified.

Patients received at least one anti-epileptic drug before surgery. This CDR3 comprises 14 residues. Trimming removed 6 bases from V and 10 bases from J, with 19 bases in between. Germline V gene data show CDR1 as WNHNN and CDR2 as SYGVQD (reference sequence). Clones were sequenced by immunoSEQ multiplex PCR, and TCRdb holds only the in-frame ones, with some missing. The repertoire holds more than 40,000 clones, with around 90% as singletons. The chain couples TRBV10-1 to TRBJ2-4; D may be TRBD1 (6 bases). The TCR originated in a girl aged 2 to 9 with tuberous sclerosis and intractable seizures. Sequenced material: peripheral blood, taken at surgery. CDR3 DNA: TGCGCCAGCAGCCCCCCGGGACAAAAGGGAATTCAGTACTTC. Its protein product is CASSPPGQKGIQYF.